This section outlines one T cell receptor (beta chain) sequence together with its context. Germline CDR1 ENHRY, CDR2 SYGVKD. V lost 0 bases, J lost 3 bases, and 12 bases lay in between. CDR3 length: 16 amino acids. The TCR beta CDR3 regions underwent amplification using RNA transcripts as the source. The primer set for the first-round RT-PCR of the TCR CDR3 was HTBI. Each CDR3 protein gets one entry after TCRdb re-called the multiplex PCR reads with MiXCR. This sample has 400,000 to 500,000 distinct CDR3 sequences, with about an eighth found just once. This specimen belongs to a study of T cells in Graves' hyperthyroidism and ophthalmopathy.

The chain joins TRBV10-3 to TRBJ2-1; possible D gene TRBD2, 6 bases. The sequence derives from a young woman with Graves' hyperthyroidism. Sequenced material: blood. CDR3 nucleotide sequence: TGTGCCATCAGTGAGTCCGTTAGCGGAAACTACAATGAGCAGTTCTTC. Protein: CAISESVSGNYNEQFF.